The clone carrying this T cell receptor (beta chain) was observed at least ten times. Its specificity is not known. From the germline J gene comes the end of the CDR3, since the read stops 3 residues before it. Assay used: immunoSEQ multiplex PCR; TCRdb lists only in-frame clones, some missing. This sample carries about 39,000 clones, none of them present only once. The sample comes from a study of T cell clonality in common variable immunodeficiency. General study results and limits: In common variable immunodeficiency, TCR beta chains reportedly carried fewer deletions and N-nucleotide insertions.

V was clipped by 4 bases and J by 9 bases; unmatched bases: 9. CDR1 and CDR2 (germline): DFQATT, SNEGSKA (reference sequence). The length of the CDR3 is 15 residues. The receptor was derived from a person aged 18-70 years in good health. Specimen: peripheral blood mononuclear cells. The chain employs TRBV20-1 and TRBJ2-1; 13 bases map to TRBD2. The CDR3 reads CSATSTSGRASEQFF. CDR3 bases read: TGCAGTGCTACGTCTACTAGCGGGAGGGCCAGTGAG.